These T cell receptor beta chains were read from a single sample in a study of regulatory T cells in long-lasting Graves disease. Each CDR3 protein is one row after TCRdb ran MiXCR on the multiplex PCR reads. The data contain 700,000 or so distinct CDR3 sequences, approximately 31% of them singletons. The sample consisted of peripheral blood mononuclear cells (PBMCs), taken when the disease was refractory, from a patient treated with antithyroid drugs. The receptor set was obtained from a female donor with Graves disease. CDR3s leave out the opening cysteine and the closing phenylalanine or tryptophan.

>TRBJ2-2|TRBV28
ASSLEDRREPTGELF
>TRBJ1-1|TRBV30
AWSNLGEAF
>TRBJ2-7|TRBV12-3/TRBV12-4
ASSLGGLNSYEQY
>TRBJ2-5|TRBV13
ASSQPGLTWGQETQY
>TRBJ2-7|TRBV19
ASSEGPTGSSYEQY
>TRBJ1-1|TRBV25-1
ASSVRGQGAMNTEAF
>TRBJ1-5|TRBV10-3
AIREADFGNQPQH
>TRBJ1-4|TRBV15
ATSRVREKLF
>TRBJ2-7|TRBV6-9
ASSYVPGLAAYEQY
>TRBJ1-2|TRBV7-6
ASSTAGTGGAGYT
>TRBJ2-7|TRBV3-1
ASSQDLTSHEQY
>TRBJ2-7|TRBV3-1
ASSQDRGRTEQY
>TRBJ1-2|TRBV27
ASSARDPTAGYT
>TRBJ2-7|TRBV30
AWSVGGASAEQY
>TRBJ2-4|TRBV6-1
ASRLAGGEAKNIQY
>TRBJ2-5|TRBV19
ASRALAQETQY
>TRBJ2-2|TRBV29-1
SVDGGRGAGELF
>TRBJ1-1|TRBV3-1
ASSQRQGTAF
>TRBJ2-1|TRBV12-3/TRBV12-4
ASSFRQGDEQF
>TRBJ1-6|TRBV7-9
ASSLLGGGESPLH
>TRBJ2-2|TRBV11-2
ASSFKNTGELF
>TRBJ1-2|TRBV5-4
ASSQSGVHGYT
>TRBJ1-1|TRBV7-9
ASSPSASTEAF
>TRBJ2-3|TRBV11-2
ASSLVGGDTQY
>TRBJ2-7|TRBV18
ASSSTGLLRDEQY
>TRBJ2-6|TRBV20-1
SAFSAAGIPGANVLT
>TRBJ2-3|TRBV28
ASSIWTSGQQRDTQY
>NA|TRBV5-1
ASSYSGTVETQY
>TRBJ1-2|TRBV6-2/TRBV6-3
ASTAVLGRSYGCT
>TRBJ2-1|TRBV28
ASGETREFYYNEQF
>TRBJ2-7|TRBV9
ASSSPTETYEQY
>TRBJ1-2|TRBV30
AWLRDLYGYT
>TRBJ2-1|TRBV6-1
ASRGLAGAHNEQF
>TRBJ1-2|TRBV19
ASSITNGYT
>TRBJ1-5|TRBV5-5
ASNTTGIQPQH
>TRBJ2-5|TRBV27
ASSLGWGGNVETQY
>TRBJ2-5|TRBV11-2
ASSNRAYETQY
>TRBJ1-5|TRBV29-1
SVEDHPGAKNDHQPQH
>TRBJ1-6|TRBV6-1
ASSPLPSSYNSPLH
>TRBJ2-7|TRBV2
ASISEAASHEQY
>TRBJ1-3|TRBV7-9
ASSFTGGNTIY